This TCR beta chain appears in the sequencing data of a study of blood T cell repertoires in COVID-19 (dated by TCRdb to about 2020). Background on the whole study: Samples from collaborators originated in the United States, Italy and Spain and spanned both the acute and convalescent phases of COVID-19. Nearly every sample came with metadata listing a de-identified subject ID, COVID-19 status, age in years and sex. The repertoires were released in a freely available public database meant as a resource for research on the immune response to SARS-CoV-2. Samples were obtained from the ongoing ImmuneRACE study (first 160 participants) and from over 1,000 subjects provided by 6 global collaborators. The material from the prospective study consisted of cDNA or gDNA derived from T cells, B-cell-depleted T cells, or PBMCs. Where HLA class I and class II types were available, the types were taken from metadata supplied by the sample provider, not from assay-based typing. The dataset comprised deeply sampled blood TCRbeta repertoires from subjects exposed to, actively infected with, or recovered from COVID-19.

Reading from cysteine to phenylalanine, the CDR3 counts 15 amino acids. The CDR3 DNA has 45 bases and is translated from base 1. The germline V gene (reference sequence) provides CDR1 GTSNPN and CDR2 SVGIG. From V the trimming removes 4 bases and from J it removes 6 bases, while the gene matches leave 12 bases of the junction unaccounted for. Collaborating institutions collected whole blood in K2EDTA tubes following their own protocols. For TCRbeta analysis, collaborators shipped samples in one of three forms: frozen whole blood, isolated PBMCs, or DNA extracted from either of those sample types. What the work shows at the level of the full study, not this receptor alone: Clinical and demographic metadata were provided uncurated, with the amount varying by source and participant.

This clone was counted only a few times. It has no known antigen specificity. No much larger clone is present one base from it, and per-base qualities are unavailable. TCRbeta CDR3 regions were amplified from genomic DNA by means of the immunoSEQ Assay, a bias-controlled multiplex PCR. The source study handled its data this way. The number of nucleated cells in each sample was estimated by amplification of reference gene primers within the assay. To quantify the absolute abundance of each unique TCRbeta CDR3 rearrangement, sequence reads were collapsed and filtered. Productive Simpson clonality was computed per sample as the square root of Simpson's diversity index over productive rearrangements. Drawn from immuneACCESS, this table holds only the in-frame rearrangements with V and J called that TCRdb kept. Clones are partly lost; checked studies trace under half to an unresolved V gene and leave the rest unexplained. V and J calls and clone size are as listed in that table; D and trimming were resolved from the DNA. Recorded for this sample are over 200,000 clones; 87% of them occurred a single time. Clones ranked in the top ten supply 1.5% to 2% of the sample.

The receptor comes from a middle-aged man with active or convalescent COVID-19. The sample comprised peripheral blood. The chain is encoded by TRBV30 joined to TRBJ2-7, with TRBD2 matching 10 junction bases. This receptor has the CDR3 CAWITKAGGLFEQYF. The bases read TGTGCCTGGATAACGAAAGCGGGAGGGCTCTTCGAGCAGTACTTC. Extended through the reference TRBV30 and TRBJ2-7 proteins, this CDR3 yields the full variable domain: SQTIHQWPATLVQPVGSPLSLECTVEGTSNPNLYWYRQAAGRGLQLLFYSVGIGQISSEVPQNLSASRPQDRQFILSSKKLLLSDSGFYLCAWITKAGGLFEQYFGPGTRLTVT.